These 28 T cell receptor beta chains were all obtained from the same sample, sequenced in a study of blood T cells in healthy people across ages. Primers used in a second PCR of roughly 6 to 11 cycles were a sample-barcoded 5' primer and a J-beta primer mix. MiXCR, run by TCRdb on the 5' RACE reads, gives a single entry per CDR3 protein. The sample includes under 800,000 distinct CDR3 sequences, roughly 21% seen only once; the top ten take 3% to 4.5%. Sample: blood. These receptors all come from a man aged 65 to 79 in good health.

The chain links TRBV7-8 to TRBJ2-5, with D possibly matching TRBD2 (5 bases). CDR3 length equals 16 residues. Trimming removed 2 bases at V and 1 base at J, with 14 bases between. Germline CDR1 reads SGHVS; CDR2 reads FQNEAQ. CDR3 DNA sequence: TGTGCCAGCAGCTTAACGGGGAAGAGTGGCCAAGAGACCCAGTACTTC. Translation: CASSLTGKSGQETQYF.

CDR3 loop: CSVEGGGRIKAEAFF. For the CDR3, the DNA is TGCAGCGTTGAAGGGGGGGGAAGGATCAAAGCTGAAGCTTTCTTT. The V gene is TRBV29-1, the J gene TRBJ1-1; the D gene is possibly TRBD1 (5 bases). V lost 1 base and J lost 6, with 18 bases in between. The germline V gene has CDR1 SQVTM and CDR2 ANQGSEA. This CDR3 spans 15 amino acids.

Only a few counts were recorded for this clonotype. This chain links TRBV25-1 with TRBJ2-5; 7 nucleotides align to TRBD2. Germline V gives CDR1 MGHDK, CDR2 SYGVNS. The CDR3 sequence is 14 residues long. Trimming cost V 3 bases and J 5 bases; bases outside gene matches: 6. For the CDR3, the DNA is TGTGCCAGCAGTGACCGGGAGGCGGGCGAGACCCAGTACTTC. Its translation: CASSDREAGETQYF.

V and J are TRBV10-3 and TRBJ2-1; the match to TRBD1 covers 11 bases. V lost 6 bases and J lost 4; bases outside the gene matches: 2. This CDR3 is built from 14 residues. Looked up from germline, CDR1 is ENHRY and CDR2 is SYGVKD. In DNA, the CDR3 is TGTGCCATCAGGGGACAGGGGGAGTACAATGAGCAGTTCTTC. This gives the protein CAIRGQGEYNEQFF.

This clonotype was recorded many times. The chain uses TRBV2 and TRBJ2-1, with a possible D match to TRBD2 (5 bases). The germline V gene has CDR1 SNHLY and CDR2 FYNNEI. V was shortened by 6 bases and J by 0 bases, with 9 bases between the two germline ends. CDR3 length: 14 amino acids. CDR3 nucleotide sequence: TGTGCCAGCAGGGCGGGCCTCTCCTACAATGAGCAGTTCTTC. It codes for CASRAGLSYNEQFF.

The CDR3 reads CASSLYGTTYEQYF. CDR3 coding DNA: TGTGCCAGCAGTTTATATGGGACCACGTACGAGCAGTACTTC. The chain has TRBV28 and TRBJ2-7; D might be TRBD1 or TRBD2, each matching 5 bases. Germline values: CDR1 MDHEN, CDR2 SYDVKM. Trimming removed 1 base at V and 4 bases at J, with 11 bases between. The CDR3 is 14 amino acids.

In this sample, this clonotype turned up many times. The genes are TRBV29-1 and TRBJ2-1; a weak D match, TRBD1 (7 bases). Trimming took off 5 bases at V and 14 bases at J, with 22 bases between the two ends. The CDR3 runs 13 residues. The germline V gene encodes CDR1 SQVTM and CDR2 ANQGSEA. This CDR3 is CSVLGGSRQGKFF. The CDR3 DNA is TGCAGCGTTTTGGGGGGTTCGCGACAGGGAAAGTTCTTC.

In this sample, this clonotype turned up many times. This sequence joins TRBV9 and TRBJ2-1; D is uncertain. Per the germline V gene, CDR1 is SGDLS and CDR2 is YYNGEE. The V and J ends lost 0 bases and 0 bases respectively, with 10 bases between them. The CDR3 consists of 16 residues. Written as DNA, the CDR3 is TGTGCCAGCAGCGTAGCACCGGCTAGCTCCTACAATGAGCAGTTCTTC. The encoded protein is CASSVAPASSYNEQFF.

This chain joins TRBV20-1 and TRBJ2-7; D may be TRBD1 or TRBD2 (5 bases each). The V and J ends lost 1 base and 2 bases respectively, with 12 bases between them. The CDR3 is made up of 14 amino acids. Per germline, CDR1 DFQATT and CDR2 SNEGSKA (reference sequence). The CDR3 reads CSARGDGGTYEQYF. The CDR3 DNA reads TGCAGTGCTAGAGGGGACGGCGGTACCTACGAGCAGTACTTC.

This chain joins TRBV3-1 and TRBJ1-3; 8 nucleotides match TRBD1. Germline-derived CDR1 and CDR2 are LGHDT and YNNKEL (reference sequence). This CDR3 has 16 residues. J was trimmed by 1 base and V by 2 bases; bases with no gene match: 4. CDR3 protein: CASSQRDRPSGNTIYF. The DNA of the CDR3 is TGTGCCAGCAGCCAACGGGACAGGCCGTCTGGAAACACCATATATTTT.

Comment on this clonotype: The junction departs from germline at one end; a sequencing error may be responsible. The chain has TRBV7-4 and TRBJ2-5; the D is unclear. The CDR3 consists of 10 residues. Germline V gene data show CDR1 as SGHVT and CDR2 as SQSDAQ. CDR3 in DNA: TGTGCCAGCAGCTTAGCCTCATGTCACTTC. Amino acid sequence: CASSLASCHF.

This clonotype has more than one count but fewer than ten. The chain is built from TRBV11-2 and TRBJ2-4; TRBD2 matches at 13 bases. J lost 6 bases, V lost 0 bases, and 8 bases had no gene match. This CDR3 comprises 18 residues. Germline CDR1 SGHAT, CDR2 FQNNGV. CDR3 in DNA: TGTGCCAGCAGCTTAGATCGTACTAGCGGGAGGGGTAGAAACATTCAGTACTTC. It codes for CASSLDRTSGRGRNIQYF. The variable domain in full, with the rest retrieved from reference TRBV11-2 and TRBJ2-4, is EAGVAQSPRYKIIEKRQSVAFWCNPISGHATLYWYQQILGQGPKLLIQFQNNGVVDDSQLPKDRFSAERLKGVDSTLKIQPAKLEDSAVYLCASSLDRTSGRGRNIQYFGAGTRLSVL.

As regards this clonotype: Here the CDR3 omits its conserved ending phenylalanine or tryptophan, so a read error is the likely source. The V call is TRBV11-2, the J call TRBJ2-1; 9 nucleotides line up with TRBD1. The V gene's germline CDR1 is SGHAT and CDR2 FQNNGV. Trimming cost V 2 bases and J 9 bases; bases outside gene matches: 5. The CDR3 has 14 amino acids. Here the CDR3 reads CASSLHRGLGEQFL. CDR3 coding DNA: TGTGCCAGCAGCTTACACAGGGGGCTGGGTGAGCAGTTCCTC.

This clonotype appeared once. The chain couples TRBV9 to TRBJ2-1; D is tentatively TRBD1 or TRBD2 (5 bases each). CDR1 and CDR2 (germline): SGDLS, YYNGEE. Trimming removed 5 bases at V and 6 bases at J, with 12 bases between. The CDR3 spans 13 residues. CDR3 protein: CASRSQGVNEQFF. Written as DNA, the CDR3 is TGTGCCAGCAGGAGCCAGGGAGTCAATGAGCAGTTCTTC.

This chain links TRBV5-1 with TRBJ2-5, with a weak D call TRBD1 (6 bases). The germline V gene encodes CDR1 SGHRS and CDR2 YFSETQ. V gave up 6 bases and J gave up 5 bases, with 17 bases separating them. CDR3 length equals 14 residues. CDR3 DNA: TGCGCCAGCAACATTGGACAGTCGAGGGAGACCCAGTACTTC. It specifies CASNIGQSRETQYF.

This clonotype occurred a few times. The chain uses TRBV12-3 or TRBV12-4 and TRBJ1-5, with D possibly TRBD1 on 5 matching bases. This CDR3 has 14 amino acids. Trimming cost V 1 base and J 4 bases, with 8 bases left between them. The CDR3 loop reads CASSLGQNNQPQHF. CDR3 nucleotide sequence: TGTGCCAGCAGTTTAGGACAGAATAATCAGCCCCAGCATTTT.

In DNA, the CDR3 is TGTGCCAGCAGCGAGACCAGCTCCTACAATGAGCAGTTCTTC. Its protein is CASSETSSYNEQFF. This rearrangement joins TRBV9 to TRBJ2-1; D gene uncertain. Germline V CDR1 and CDR2: SGDLS, YYNGEE. CDR3 length: 14 residues. V was cut by 3 bases and J by 0 bases, with 7 bases left in between.

This clonotype has only a few counts. V usage is TRBV5-1 and J usage is TRBJ2-7; 9 bases line up with TRBD2. Per germline, CDR1 SGHRS and CDR2 YFSETQ. The CDR3 contains 13 residues. The V and J ends lost 3 bases and 7 bases, in that order; junction bases with no gene match: 5. CDR3 nucleotide sequence: TGCGCCAGCAGCTCGGGACTAGCAAGGGAGCAGTACTTC. Protein sequence: CASSSGLAREQYF. The whole variable domain, remainder taken from reference TRBV5-1 and TRBJ2-7, is KAGVTQTPRYLIKTRGQQVTLSCSPISGHRSVSWYQQTPGQGLQFLFEYFSETQRNKGNFPGRFSGRQFSNSRSEMNVSTLELGDSALYLCASSSGLAREQYFGPGTRLTVT.

V gene TRBV20-1 combines with J gene TRBJ1-2, with D possibly matching TRBD1 (5 bases). CDR1 and CDR2 (germline): DFQATT, SNEGSKA (reference sequence). Deletions cut 6 bases from V and 3 bases from J, with 14 bases between. The CDR3 totals 13 residues. The CDR3 region has the DNA TGCAGTGCCCGCCTTGGCAGGGACTATGGCTACACCTTC. Its protein product is CSARLGRDYGYTF.

The rearrangement joins TRBV10-3 to TRBJ1-5; D might be TRBD1 (6 bases). CDR3 length: 14 residues. Trimming cost V 4 bases and J 1 base, with 8 bases left between them. From germline, CDR1 is ENHRY and CDR2 SYGVKD. Here the CDR3 DNA reads TGTGCCATCAGTGCCGGGGGCAGCAATCAGCCCCAGCATTTT. Amino acids: CAISAGGSNQPQHF.

This chain joins TRBV4-3 and TRBJ1-4; 8 bases line up with TRBD1. V shed 2 bases and J 5 bases; nucleotides not matched to a gene: 7. This CDR3 has 16 residues. Germline V CDR1 and CDR2: LGHNA, YSLEER. The CDR3 loop reads CASSQRPGQANEKLFF. The CDR3 nucleotides are TGCGCCAGCAGCCAACGACCGGGACAGGCAAATGAAAAACTGTTTTTT.

This clonotype was picked up a small number of times. The J gene is TRBJ2-5, the V gene TRBV11-2; D gene ambiguous. With the DNA end fitting TRBJ2-1 better, the J assignment may be wrong. The germline V gene encodes CDR1 SGHAT and CDR2 FQNNGV. The CDR3 has 11 residues. CDR3 protein: CASSPVVEQFF. The CDR3 DNA sequence: TGTGCCAGCAGTCCGGTTGTTGAGCAGTTCTTC.

This chain links TRBV6-5 with TRBJ2-5; TRBD1 might be the D (7 bases). The CDR3 is made up of 14 amino acids. Germline V gene sequence: CDR1 MNHEY, CDR2 SVGAGI. V was shortened by 1 base and J by 7 bases, with 13 bases between the two germline ends. The CDR3 reads CASSYLDRRGTQYF. CDR3 sequence (DNA): TGTGCCAGCAGTTACTTGGACAGGCGGGGGACCCAGTACTTC.

The rearrangement links TRBV7-9 to TRBJ2-1; no clear D gene. The DNA end is more similar to TRBJ2-7, so the J call may be wrong. Germline CDR1 SEHNR, CDR2 FQNEAQ (reference sequence). The CDR3 runs 14 residues. DNA of the CDR3: TGTGCCAGCAGCCCGAGTAAGGGCTTCTACGAGCAGTACTTC. As protein: CASSPSKGFYEQYF.

This clonotype was detected only a few times. The genes are TRBV28 and TRBJ1-2, with TRBD1 matching over 8 bases. The CDR3 is 16 residues long. The J segment lost 3 bases and the V segment lost 2 bases, leaving 8 bases of the junction unmatched. Germline values: CDR1 MDHEN, CDR2 SYDVKM. The CDR3 sequence: CASSLLSDREDYGYTF. For the CDR3, the DNA is TGTGCCAGCAGTTTACTTTCGGACAGGGAGGACTATGGCTACACCTTC.

This clonotype appeared a few times. V and J are TRBV7-9 and TRBJ2-1; 12 bases are shared with TRBD2. Trimming removed 1 base from V and 6 bases from J; junction bases left unmatched: 4. The CDR3 extends over 16 amino acids. In germline, CDR1 is SEHNR, CDR2 FQNEAQ (reference sequence). The CDR3, as DNA: TGTGCCAGCAGCTTAGTTGGACTAGCGGGACCCAATGAGCAGTTCTTC. Translating it yields CASSLVGLAGPNEQFF.

This clonotype has only a few counts. CDR3 in DNA: TGCAGTGCGCAACAGGGGAGGGCTAACTATGGCTACACCTTC. Protein product: CSAQQGRANYGYTF. The chain combines TRBV20-1 with TRBJ1-2; TRBD1 matches at 7 bases. V lost 6 bases to trimming and J lost 0 bases; unmatched junction nucleotides: 7. This CDR3 has 14 amino acids. Germline CDR1 and CDR2: DFQATT and SNEGSKA (reference sequence).

Only a few counts were recorded for this clonotype. The V and J genes are TRBV29-1 and TRBJ2-2, with TRBD1 matching 7 bases. This CDR3 is 14 amino acids long. The trim removed 5 bases at V and 3 bases at J, leaving 6 bases unmatched. CDR1 and CDR2 (germline): SQVTM, ANQGSEA. The CDR3, as DNA: TGCAGCGTTTCCCAGGGGGATTACACCGGGGAGCTGTTTTTT. Translation: CSVSQGDYTGELFF.